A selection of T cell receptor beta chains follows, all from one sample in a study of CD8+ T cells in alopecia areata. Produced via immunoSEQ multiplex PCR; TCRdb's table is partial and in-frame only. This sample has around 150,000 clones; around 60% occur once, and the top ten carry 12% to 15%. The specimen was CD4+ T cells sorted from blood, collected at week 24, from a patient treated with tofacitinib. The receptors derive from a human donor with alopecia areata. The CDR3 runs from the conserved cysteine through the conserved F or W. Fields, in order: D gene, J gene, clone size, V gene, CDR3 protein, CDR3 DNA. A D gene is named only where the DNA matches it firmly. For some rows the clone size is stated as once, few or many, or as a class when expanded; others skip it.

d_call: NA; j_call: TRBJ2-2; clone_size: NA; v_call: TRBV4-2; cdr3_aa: CASTGSWKTNGGELFF; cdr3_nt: TGTGCCAGCACCGGGTCGTGGAAAACAAACGGCGGGGAGCTGTTTTTT
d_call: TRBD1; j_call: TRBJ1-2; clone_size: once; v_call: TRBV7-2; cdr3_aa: CASSLEGASGGYTF; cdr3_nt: TGTGCCAGCAGCTTAGAGGGGGCGAGCGGTGGCTACACCTTC
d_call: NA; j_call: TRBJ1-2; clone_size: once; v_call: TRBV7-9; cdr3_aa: CASSSSAGYGYTF; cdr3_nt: TGTGCCAGCAGCTCAAGCGCTGGATATGGCTACACCTTC
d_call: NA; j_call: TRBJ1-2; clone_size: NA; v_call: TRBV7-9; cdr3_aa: CASSFTGPLGGYTF; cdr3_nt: TGTGCCAGCAGCTTCACAGGCCCACTGGGGGGCTACACCTTC
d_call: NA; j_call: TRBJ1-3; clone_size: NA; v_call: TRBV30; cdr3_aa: CAWRTDRISGNTIYF; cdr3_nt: TGTGCCTGGAGAACAGACAGGATCTCTGGAAACACCATATATTTT
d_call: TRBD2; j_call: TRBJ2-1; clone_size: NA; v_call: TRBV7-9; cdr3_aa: CASSLEGWSGGGTNEQFF; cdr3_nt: TGTGCCAGCAGCTTAGAAGGGTGGTCAGGCGGGGGAACCAATGAGCAGTTCTTC
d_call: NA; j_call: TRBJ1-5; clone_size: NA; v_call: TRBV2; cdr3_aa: CASKGFANQPQHF; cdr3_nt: TGTGCCAGCAAAGGATTTGCGAATCAGCCCCAGCATTTT
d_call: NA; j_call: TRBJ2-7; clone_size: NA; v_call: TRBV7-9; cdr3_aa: CASHRNLSYEQYF; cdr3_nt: TGTGCCAGCCACAGGAACCTCTCCTACGAGCAGTACTTC
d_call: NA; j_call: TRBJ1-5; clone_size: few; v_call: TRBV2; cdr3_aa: CASSEVRVVNGPQHF; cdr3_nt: TGTGCCAGCAGTGAGGTCAGGGTCGTCAATGGGCCCCAGCATTTT
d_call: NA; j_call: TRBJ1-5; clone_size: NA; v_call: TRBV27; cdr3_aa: CASSFEHQQPQHF; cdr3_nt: TGTGCCAGCAGTTTTGAACATCAACAGCCCCAGCATTTT
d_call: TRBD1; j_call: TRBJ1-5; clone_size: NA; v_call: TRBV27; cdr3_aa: CASRTGVDQPQHF; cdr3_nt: TGTGCCAGCAGGACAGGGGTCGATCAGCCCCAGCATTTT
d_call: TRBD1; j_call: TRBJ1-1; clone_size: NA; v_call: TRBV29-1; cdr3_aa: CSVGTTGRREAFF; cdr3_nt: TGCAGCGTGGGCACGACAGGGAGAAGAGAAGCTTTCTTT
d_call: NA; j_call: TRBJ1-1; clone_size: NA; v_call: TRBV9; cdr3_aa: CASSPNWGKDTEAFF; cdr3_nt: TGTGCCAGCAGCCCCAATTGGGGGAAGGACACTGAAGCTTTCTTT
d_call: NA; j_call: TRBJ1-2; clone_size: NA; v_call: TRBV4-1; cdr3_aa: CASSQAQRSGGYTF; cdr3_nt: TGCGCCAGCAGCCAAGCTCAGAGATCTGGTGGCTACACCTTC
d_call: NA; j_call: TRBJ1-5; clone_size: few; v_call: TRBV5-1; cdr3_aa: CASSQDSNQPQHF; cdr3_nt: TGCGCCAGCAGCCAGGACAGCAATCAGCCCCAGCATTTT
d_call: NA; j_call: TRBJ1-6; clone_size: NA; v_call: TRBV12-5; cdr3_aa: CASGLVRSGKGDSPLHF; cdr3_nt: TGTGCTAGTGGTTTGGTACGGTCGGGGAAGGGAGATTCACCCCTCCACTTT
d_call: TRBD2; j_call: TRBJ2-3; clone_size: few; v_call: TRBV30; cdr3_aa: CAWSWSGGATDTQYF; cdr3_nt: TGTGCCTGGAGTTGGAGCGGGGGGGCCACAGATACGCAGTATTTT
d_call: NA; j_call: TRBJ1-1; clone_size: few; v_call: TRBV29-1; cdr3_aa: CSAGPVKNTEAFF; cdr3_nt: TGCAGCGCTGGGCCAGTTAAGAACACTGAAGCTTTCTTT
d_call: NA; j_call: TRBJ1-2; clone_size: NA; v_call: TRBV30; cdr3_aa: CACGDGLVPNYGYTF; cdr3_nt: TGTGCCTGCGGGGACGGTCTCGTACCTAACTATGGCTACACCTTC
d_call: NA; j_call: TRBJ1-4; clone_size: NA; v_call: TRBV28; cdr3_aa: CASSTHTGLGEKLFF; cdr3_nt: TGTGCCAGCAGTACACATACAGGGTTGGGCGAAAAACTGTTTTTT
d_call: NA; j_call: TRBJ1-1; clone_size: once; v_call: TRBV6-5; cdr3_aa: CATRVNTEAFF; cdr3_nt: TGTGCCACCCGAGTGAACACTGAAGCTTTCTTT
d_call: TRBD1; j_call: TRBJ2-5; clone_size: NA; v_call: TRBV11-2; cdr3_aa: CASSFGGQGQTQYF; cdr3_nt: TGTGCCAGCAGCTTTGGCGGACAGGGTCAGACCCAGTACTTC
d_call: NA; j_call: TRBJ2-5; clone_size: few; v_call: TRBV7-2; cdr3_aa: CASSRSRSETQYF; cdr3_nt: TGTGCCAGCAGCCGCTCGCGGTCGGAGACCCAGTACTTC
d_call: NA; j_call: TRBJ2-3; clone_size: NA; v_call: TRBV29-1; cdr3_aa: CSVEGRYTDTQYF; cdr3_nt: TGCAGCGTTGAAGGGCGATACACAGATACGCAGTATTTT
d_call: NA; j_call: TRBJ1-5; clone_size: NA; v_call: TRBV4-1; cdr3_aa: CASSRQVNNQPQHF; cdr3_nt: TGCGCCAGCAGTAGGCAGGTCAACAATCAGCCCCAGCATTTT
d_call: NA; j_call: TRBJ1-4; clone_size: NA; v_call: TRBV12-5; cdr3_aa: CASQGAWNEKLFF; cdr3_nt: TGTGCTAGTCAAGGGGCCTGGAATGAAAAACTGTTTTTT
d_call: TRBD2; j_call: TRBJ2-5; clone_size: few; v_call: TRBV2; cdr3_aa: CASSPRTSGDGTQYF; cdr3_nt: TGTGCCAGCAGTCCCCGGACTAGCGGGGACGGGACCCAGTACTTC
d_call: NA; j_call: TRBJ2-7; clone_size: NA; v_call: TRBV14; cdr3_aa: CASSQARGLQYF; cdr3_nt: TGTGCCAGCAGCCAAGCAAGAGGGTTGCAGTACTTC
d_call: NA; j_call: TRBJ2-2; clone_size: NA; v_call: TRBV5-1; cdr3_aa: CASSSDPLGELFF; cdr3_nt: TGCGCCAGCAGCTCTGACCCTCTTGGGGAGCTGTTTTTT
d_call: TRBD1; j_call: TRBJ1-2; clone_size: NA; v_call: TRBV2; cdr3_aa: CASSSGTGDYGYTF; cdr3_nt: TGTGCCAGCAGTTCCGGGACAGGAGATTATGGCTACACCTTC
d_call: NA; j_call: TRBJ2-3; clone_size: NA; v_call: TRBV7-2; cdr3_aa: CASSLSSSTDTQYF; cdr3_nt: TGTGCCAGCAGCTTATCCTCATCCACAGATACGCAGTATTTT
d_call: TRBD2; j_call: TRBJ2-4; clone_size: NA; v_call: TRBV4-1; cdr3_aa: CASSKTSGNHKNIQYF; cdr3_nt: TGCGCCAGCAGTAAGACTAGCGGGAACCATAAAAACATTCAGTACTTC
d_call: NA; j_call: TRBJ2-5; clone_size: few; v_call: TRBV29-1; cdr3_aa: CSVSGLLQETQYF; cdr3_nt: TGCAGCGTTTCGGGACTGCTCCAAGAGACCCAGTACTTC
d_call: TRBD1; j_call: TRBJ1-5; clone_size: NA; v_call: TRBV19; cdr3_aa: CASRLYLGQGNNQPQHF; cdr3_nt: TGTGCCAGCAGACTTTACCTGGGACAGGGGAACAATCAGCCCCAGCATTTT
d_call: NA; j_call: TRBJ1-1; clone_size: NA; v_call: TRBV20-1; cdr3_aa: CSARSGVEAFF; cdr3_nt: TGCAGTGCTAGATCGGGGGTGGAAGCTTTCTTT
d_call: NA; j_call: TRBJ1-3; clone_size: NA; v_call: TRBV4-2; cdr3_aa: CASSQDRRENTIYF; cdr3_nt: TGTGCCAGCAGCCAAGATCGCAGGGAAAACACCATATATTTT
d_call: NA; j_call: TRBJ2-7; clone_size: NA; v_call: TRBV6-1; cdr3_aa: CASRRGYEQYF; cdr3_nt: TGTGCCAGCAGAAGAGGATACGAGCAGTACTTC
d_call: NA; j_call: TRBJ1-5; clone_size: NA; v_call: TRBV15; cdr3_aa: CATSRDGSSNQPQHF; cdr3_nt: TGTGCCACCAGCAGAGATGGGAGTAGCAATCAGCCCCAGCATTTT
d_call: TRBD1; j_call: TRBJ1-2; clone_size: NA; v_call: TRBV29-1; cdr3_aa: CSGRPGQGSGDTF; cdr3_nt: TGCAGCGGTCGACCGGGACAGGGAAGCGGGGACACCTTC
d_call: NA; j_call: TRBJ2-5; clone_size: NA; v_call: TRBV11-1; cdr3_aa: CASSFRGAVQETQYF; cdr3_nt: TGTGCCAGCAGCTTTAGGGGTGCCGTTCAAGAGACCCAGTACTTC
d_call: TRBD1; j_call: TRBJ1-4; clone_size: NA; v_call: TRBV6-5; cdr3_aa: CASSKGQSNEKLFF; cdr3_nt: TGTGCCAGCAGCAAGGGACAGAGTAATGAAAAACTGTTTTTT
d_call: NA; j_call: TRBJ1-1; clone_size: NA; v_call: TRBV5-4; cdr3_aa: CASSFGWMNTEAFF; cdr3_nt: TGTGCCAGCAGCTTCGGCTGGATGAACACTGAAGCTTTCTTT
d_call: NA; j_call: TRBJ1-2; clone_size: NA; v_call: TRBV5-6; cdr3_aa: CASSDRDTDNYGYTF; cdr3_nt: TGTGCCAGCAGTGACCGGGACACAGATAACTATGGCTACACCTTC